These 32 T cell receptor beta chains were sequenced from one sample in a study of CD4 T cells in relation to SARS-CoV-2 and coronaviruses. Data came from immunoSEQ multiplex PCR; TCRdb stores just in-frame clones and leaves some out. This table holds 16,000 or so clones, about 78% found once. No antigen has been assigned to these receptors. Unexposed donor CD4+ T cells date from about 2010-2018, before the COVID-19 pandemic. The cells were cultured for about ten days before CD4+ T cells were isolated. The sequenced sample consisted of CD4+ T cells from PBMCs, cultured in vitro. The receptors derive from a human donor in good health.

The chain couples TRBV29-1 to TRBJ2-3, with 8 bases identical to TRBD1. The CDR3 runs 15 residues. Germline V gene lookup returns CDR1 SQVTM and CDR2 ANQGSEA. After removal of 5 bases from V and 2 bases from J, the junction contained 9 bases not matched to a gene. Here the CDR3 reads CSVSFQGAPTDTQYF. As DNA, the CDR3 is TGCAGCGTTTCATTCCAGGGGGCCCCCACAGATACGCAGTATTTT.

This sequence joins TRBV4-1 and TRBJ1-1; possible D gene TRBD1, 6 bases. V dropped 4 bases and J dropped 4 bases, with 19 bases sitting between them. Germline-derived CDR1 and CDR2 are MGHRA and YSYEKL. The CDR3 extends over 16 amino acids. Written as DNA, the CDR3 is TGCGCCAGCAGCCCTAAGATATTGGGGGGGCGCACTGAAGCTTTCTTT. It encodes CASSPKILGGRTEAFF.

The chain couples TRBV7-8 to TRBJ2-5; tentative D call: TRBD2 (6 bases). The V gene lost 1 base and the J gene lost 7 bases, with 13 bases spanning the gap. The CDR3 is made up of 14 amino acids. CDR1 and CDR2 (germline): SGHVS, FQNEAQ. CDR3: CASSLEVGLGTQYF. CDR3 in DNA: TGTGCCAGCAGCTTAGAGGTGGGACTCGGGACCCAGTACTTC.

The V and J genes are TRBV5-1 and TRBJ1-1, with D unresolved. The CDR3 totals 13 residues. Germline assignment: CDR1 SGHRS and CDR2 YFSETQ. V was shortened by 2 bases and J by 1 base, with 6 bases between the two germline ends. CDR3 protein: CASSFGRNTEAFF. For the CDR3, the DNA is TGCGCCAGCAGCTTTGGCCGGAACACTGAAGCTTTCTTT.

The DNA of the CDR3 is TGTGCCAGCAGTTCTCCGTCCAGGGGGTTGAACTATGGCTACACCTTC. Its translation: CASSSPSRGLNYGYTF. The chain is built from TRBV28 and TRBJ1-2; the match to TRBD1 covers 7 bases. Trimming took 4 bases from V and 2 from J; bases not matched to a gene: 10. Germline values: CDR1 MDHEN, CDR2 SYDVKM. The CDR3 is made up of 16 amino acids.

This clone was seen a handful of times. This rearrangement joins TRBV5-4 to TRBJ2-6; TRBD1 or TRBD2 may be the D gene (5 bases each). Germline V lookup: CDR1 SGHNT, CDR2 YYREEE (reference sequence). The length of the CDR3 is 15 residues. Trimming cost V 4 bases and J 0 bases, with 8 bases left between them. The CDR3 DNA reads as TGTGCCAGCAGCGTGGGACCCTCTGGGGCCAACGTCCTGACTTTC. Translating gives CASSVGPSGANVLTF.

The rearrangement joins TRBV30 to TRBJ1-6; D gene ambiguous. There are 12 residues in the CDR3. V was trimmed by 5 bases and J by 8 bases, leaving 10 bases between them. Looked up from germline, CDR1 is GTSNPN and CDR2 is SVGIG (reference sequence). The CDR3 protein is CAWVAEDSPLHF. In DNA form, the CDR3 reads TGTGCCTGGGTGGCAGAGGATTCACCCCTCCACTTT.

This chain uses TRBV6-1 with TRBJ2-7; 9 nucleotides line up with TRBD1. Germline loops: CDR1 MNHNS, CDR2 SASEGT. J lost 2 bases, V lost 3 bases, and 8 bases had no gene match. The CDR3 extends over 16 amino acids. The DNA for the CDR3 is TGTGCCAGCAGTGACCCGGGGACAGGGAAACCCTACGAGCAGTACTTC. Protein: CASSDPGTGKPYEQYF.

The sample holds one count of this clone. V is TRBV28 and J is TRBJ1-1, with D unresolved. The CDR3 is made up of 13 amino acids. CDR1 MDHEN and CDR2 SYDVKM come from the germline V gene. V lost 5 bases, J lost 4 bases, and 11 bases lay in between. CDR3: CASSKGVFTEAFF. The CDR3 DNA follows: TGTGCCAGCAGTAAGGGCGTTTTCACTGAAGCTTTCTTT.

The chain employs TRBV24-1 and TRBJ1-5; tentative D call: TRBD1 (6 bases). V lost 5 bases, J lost 4 bases, and 20 bases lay in between. This CDR3 is 17 amino acids long. Germline CDR1 reads KGHDR; CDR2 reads SFDVKD. CDR3 nucleotides: TGTGCCACCAGTGCCGAAAAGGGGGGTTTTGGTAATCAGCCCCAGCATTTT. It translates to CATSAEKGGFGNQPQHF.

The chain employs TRBV6-2 or TRBV6-3 and TRBJ2-1, with unresolved D. The V end lost 4 bases, the J end lost 4 bases, and 20 bases lay between the germline ends. CDR3 size: 17 residues. Germline CDR1 is MNHEY and CDR2 is SVGEGT. The CDR3 nucleotides read TGTGCCAGCAGTTTCCCGAAATCGGCTACGAAATACAATGAGCAGTTCTTC. Residues: CASSFPKSATKYNEQFF.

CDR3 nucleotides: TGTGCCATCAGTGAGTCGCCTAGCGGGAGGGCCGGTGAGCAGTTCTTC. This encodes CAISESPSGRAGEQFF. The chain uses TRBV10-3 and TRBJ2-1; the match to TRBD2 covers 12 bases. The CDR3 spans 16 residues. With V trimmed by 0 bases and J by 9 bases, 6 bases remained unmatched. Germline V gene data show CDR1 as ENHRY and CDR2 as SYGVKD.

This clone was seen only once. The chain employs TRBV6-5 and TRBJ1-5; D remains unclear. The CDR3 loop spans 14 amino acids. The germline V and J ends were trimmed by 7 bases and 8 bases, with 18 bases remaining between them. CDR1 and CDR2 (germline): MNHEY, SVGAGI. CDR3 sequence (DNA): TGTGCCAGCAATATCGTCGGGTCTGGTGAGCCCCAGCATTTT. As protein: CASNIVGSGEPQHF.

The chain employs TRBV27 and TRBJ2-4, with TRBD2 identical over 9 bases. V shed 5 bases, J shed 2 bases, and the junction held 13 bases outside the gene matches. The CDR3 extends over 18 amino acids. Germline loops: CDR1 MNHEY, CDR2 SMNVEV (reference sequence). The CDR3 DNA reads TGTGCCAGCAGTCCCCTGGGAAGCGGGAGGATCCCCAAAAACATTCAGTACTTC. This translates into CASSPLGSGRIPKNIQYF.

This chain connects TRBV2 to TRBJ2-7, with 15 bases aligning to TRBD2. The CDR3 extends over 15 amino acids. The trim removed 6 bases at V and 6 bases at J, leaving 6 bases unmatched. Looked up from germline, CDR1 is SNHLY and CDR2 is FYNNEI. The CDR3 DNA reads as TGTGCCAGCAGCCTGGGACTAGCGGGAGGCCGCGAGCAGTACTTC. Translating it yields CASSLGLAGGREQYF.

The chain has TRBV6-1 and TRBJ2-2; tentatively, D is TRBD1 (6 bases). Looked up from germline, CDR1 is MNHNS and CDR2 is SASEGT. This CDR3 contains 15 residues. Deletions cut 3 bases from V and 1 base from J, with 9 bases between. The CDR3 sequence: CASSDLTGNTGELFF. The CDR3 nucleotides read TGTGCCAGCAGTGATCTGACAGGGAACACCGGGGAGCTGTTTTTT.

The chain joins TRBV23-1 to TRBJ1-5; D is uncertain. TRBV23-1 is annotated as an ORF whose role is uncertain. The V gene lost 2 bases and the J gene lost 0 bases, with 8 bases spanning the gap. The CDR3 is 15 amino acids. This CDR3 reads CASSQREGSNQPQHF. The CDR3, as DNA: TGCGCCAGCAGTCAAAGGGAGGGTAGCAATCAGCCCCAGCATTTT.

This clone is categorized as large. The chain uses TRBV19 and TRBJ1-1; 8 nucleotides line up with TRBD1. J was trimmed by 4 bases and V by 6 bases; bases with no gene match: 10. Germline V gene lookup returns CDR1 LNHDA and CDR2 SQIVND (reference sequence). The CDR3 is made up of 15 amino acids. The CDR3 region is CASRTSGGWTTEAFF. The CDR3, as DNA: TGTGCCAGTAGGACCTCAGGGGGCTGGACCACTGAAGCTTTCTTT.

CDR3 bases: TGTGCCACTCGTGGTCCAGGGTGGACCATCGAGACCCAGTACTTC. Protein product: CATRGPGWTIETQYF. This chain connects TRBV6-1 to TRBJ2-5, with a possible D match to TRBD1 (5 bases). CDR1 is MNHNS, CDR2 SASEGT, per germline. Trimming stripped 10 bases from V and 5 bases from J, with 23 bases between. This CDR3 contains 15 residues.

This chain uses TRBV24-1 with TRBJ2-1, with unresolved D. The germline gives CDR1 KGHDR, CDR2 SFDVKD. This CDR3 has 15 residues. V gave up 3 bases and J gave up 1 base, with 9 bases separating them. This chain's CDR3 is CATSDRTESYNEQFF. The CDR3 nucleotides are TGTGCCACCAGTGATCGCACTGAATCCTACAATGAGCAGTTCTTC.

The rearrangement uses TRBV5-4 and TRBJ1-6; TRBD1 might be the D (6 bases). Germline CDR1 and CDR2: SGHNT and YYREEE (reference sequence). The CDR3 sequence is 16 residues long. V gave up 6 bases and J gave up 10 bases, with 23 bases separating them. As DNA, the CDR3 is TGTGCCAGCATTAAAAGGGGGGCTAGAAATTTGTCACCCCTCCACTTT. Its protein is CASIKRGARNLSPLHF.

This clone was detected a few times. This chain uses TRBV30 with TRBJ1-2, with a possible D match to TRBD1 (5 bases). The V gene's germline CDR1 is GTSNPN and CDR2 SVGIG (reference sequence). V was pared by 3 bases and J by 7 bases, with 18 bases between. The CDR3 has 14 residues. This chain's CDR3 is CAWSRSWGSGGYTF. CDR3 nucleotides: TGTGCCTGGAGCAGGAGTTGGGGGTCTGGTGGCTACACCTTC.

This chain joins TRBV19 and TRBJ2-1; D not certain. The V gene's germline CDR1 is LNHDA and CDR2 SQIVND (reference sequence). The CDR3 extends over 12 amino acids. The V end was cut by 3 bases, the J end by 13 bases, with 13 bases between. In nucleotides, the CDR3 is TGTGCCAGTAGTATTCGGAGTGATCCCCAGTTCTTC. Amino acids: CASSIRSDPQFF.

The chain recombines TRBV28 with TRBJ2-7, with TRBD2 matching 10 bases. V lost 5 bases to trimming and J lost 2 bases; unmatched junction nucleotides: 15. CDR3 size: 18 residues. Germline CDR1 and CDR2: MDHEN and SYDVKM. The CDR3 reads CASSLNRGSGRETYEQYF. The CDR3 nucleotides read TGTGCCAGCAGTCTCAACAGAGGCAGCGGGAGGGAAACCTACGAGCAGTACTTC.

This chain uses TRBV4-1 with TRBJ2-1; D gene uncertain. The CDR3 covers 16 residues. Germline V gives CDR1 MGHRA, CDR2 YSYEKL. Trimming removed 0 bases from V and 9 bases from J, with 18 bases in between. The CDR3 DNA sequence: TGCGCCAGCAGCCAAGAAAGGACCGGTACTTATAGTGAGCAGTTCTTC. Amino acids: CASSQERTGTYSEQFF.

With respect to this clone: The same CDR3 can be traced to other DNA sequences in this sample. The V and J genes are TRBV3-1 (or the pseudogene TRBV3-2) and TRBJ1-3; no reliable D call. The V gene's germline CDR1 is LGHDT and CDR2 YNNKEL (reference sequence). The CDR3 runs 14 residues. Trimming took 0 bases from V and 1 from J, leaving 4 bases between them. CDR3 in amino acids: CASSQEGSGNTIYF. CDR3 nucleotides: TGTGCCAGCAGCCAAGAGGGGTCTGGAAACACCATATATTTT.

The V call is TRBV5-1, the J call TRBJ2-1; TRBD2 might be the D (5 bases). This CDR3 is 13 amino acids long. CDR1 SGHRS and CDR2 YFSETQ come from the germline V gene. The V end was cut by 3 bases, the J end by 8 bases, with 12 bases between. The chain's CDR3 is CASSSPTRDEQFF. DNA for the CDR3: TGCGCCAGCAGCTCACCTACTAGGGATGAGCAGTTCTTC.

The rearrangement joins TRBV20-1 to TRBJ1-1; D is ambiguous. Germline V gene sequence: CDR1 DFQATT, CDR2 SNEGSKA (reference sequence). There are 13 residues in the CDR3. V was trimmed by 3 bases and J by 4 bases, leaving 12 bases between them. Here the CDR3 reads CSASVARSTEAFF. For the CDR3, the DNA is TGCAGTGCTAGTGTTGCCCGGAGCACTGAAGCTTTCTTT.

J is TRBJ2-1 and V is TRBV10-1; TRBD2 matches 9 bases. CDR3 length equals 14 residues. V shed 6 bases and J 8 bases; nucleotides not matched to a gene: 8. In germline, CDR1 is WNHNN, CDR2 SYGVQD (reference sequence). CDR3 sequence reads: CASSPGAGGDEQFF. The CDR3 DNA reads TGCGCCAGCAGCCCCGGGGCGGGAGGGGATGAGCAGTTCTTC.

V usage is TRBV19 and J usage is TRBJ2-3; 14 bases map to TRBD2. V gave up 4 bases and J gave up 0 bases; unmatched junction bases: 3. The CDR3 totals 17 residues. CDR1 and CDR2 (germline): LNHDA, SQIVND (reference sequence). CDR3 in amino acids: CASSTTSGRASTDTQYF. For the CDR3, the DNA is TGTGCCAGTAGTACGACTAGCGGGAGGGCGAGCACAGATACGCAGTATTTT.

CDR3 DNA: TGTGCCAGCAGCTTAGCCTCTCCGACTAGCGGCTACGAGCAGTACTTC. As protein: CASSLASPTSGYEQYF. The chain couples TRBV11-2 to TRBJ2-7; 9 positions match TRBD2. There are 16 residues in the CDR3. The junction had 7 bases not matched to a gene; V was cut back by 1 base and J by 3 bases. The V gene's germline CDR1 is SGHAT and CDR2 FQNNGV.

This clone was detected only a few times. This chain uses TRBV19 with TRBJ2-7; tentative D call: TRBD1 (6 bases). The CDR3 is made up of 15 amino acids. V was shortened by 6 bases and J by 3 bases, with 18 bases between the two germline ends. CDR1 LNHDA and CDR2 SQIVND come from the germline V gene (reference sequence). The CDR3: CASSPKQGIGYEQYF. The DNA of the CDR3 is TGTGCCAGTAGCCCTAAACAGGGAATCGGCTACGAGCAGTACTTC.